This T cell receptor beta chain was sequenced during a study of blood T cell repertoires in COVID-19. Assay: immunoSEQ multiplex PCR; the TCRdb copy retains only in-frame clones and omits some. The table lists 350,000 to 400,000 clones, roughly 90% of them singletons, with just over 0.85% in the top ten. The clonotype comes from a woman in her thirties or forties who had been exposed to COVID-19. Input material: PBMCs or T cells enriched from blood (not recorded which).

The CDR3: CASSLKGTGPSSTDTQYF. DNA of the CDR3: TGTGCCAGCAGCTTAAAAGGGACAGGTCCTTCTAGCACAGATACGCAGTATTTT. V gene TRBV7-2 combines with J gene TRBJ2-3, with 8 bases that match TRBD1. The CDR3 totals 18 residues. V lost 2 bases and J lost 0; bases outside the gene matches: 10. The germline V gene has CDR1 SGHTA and CDR2 FQGNSA.